This T cell receptor beta chain appears in the sequencing data of a study of blood T cells in healthy people across ages. The study, taken as a whole, reports: Measured against age, TCR beta diversity per million T cells decreased in a roughly linear manner.

The table lists this clonotype with a count of one. The antigen is unknown. Primers used in a second PCR of roughly 6 to 12 cycles were a sample-barcoded 5' primer and a J-beta primer mix. TCRdb reanalysed the 5' RACE reads using MiXCR and keeps one entry per CDR3 protein. This sample has about 670,000 distinct CDR3 sequences, with 40% to 45% found just once. Trimming took off 6 bases at V and 7 bases at J, with 12 bases between the two ends. Germline-derived CDR1 and CDR2 are SNHLY and FYNNEI. The CDR3 contains 12 residues. The sample comprised blood. This clonotype was obtained from an elderly man in good health. The gene calls are TRBV2 and TRBJ1-2; D is uncertain. The CDR3 DNA reads as TGTGCCAGCAGCCACACGAAGGGTGGCTACACCTTC. It encodes CASSHTKGGYTF. The complete variable domain, with remaining parts taken from reference TRBV2 and TRBJ1-2, reads EPEVTQTPSHQVTQMGQEVILRCVPISNHLYFYWYRQILGQKVEFLVSFYNNEISEKSEIFDDQFSVERPDGSNFTLKIRSTKLEDSAMYFCASSHTKGGYTFGSGTRLTVV.